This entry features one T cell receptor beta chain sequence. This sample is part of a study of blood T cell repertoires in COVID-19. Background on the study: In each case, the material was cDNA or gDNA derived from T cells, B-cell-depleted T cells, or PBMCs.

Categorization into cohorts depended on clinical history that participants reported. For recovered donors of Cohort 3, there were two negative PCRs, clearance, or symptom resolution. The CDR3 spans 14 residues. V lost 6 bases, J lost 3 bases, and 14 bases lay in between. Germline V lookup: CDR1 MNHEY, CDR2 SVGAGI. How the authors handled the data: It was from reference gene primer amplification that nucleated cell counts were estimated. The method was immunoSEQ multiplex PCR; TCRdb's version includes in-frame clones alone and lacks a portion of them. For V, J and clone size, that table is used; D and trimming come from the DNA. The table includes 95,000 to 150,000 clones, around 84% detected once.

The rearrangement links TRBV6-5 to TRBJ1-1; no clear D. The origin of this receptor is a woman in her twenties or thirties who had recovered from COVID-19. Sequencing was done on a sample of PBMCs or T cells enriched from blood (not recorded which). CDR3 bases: TGTGCCAGCAGGACTACCAAGGGTTACACTGAAGCTTTCTTT. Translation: CASRTTKGYTEAFF.